This T cell receptor (beta chain) was observed in a study of T cell changes during pregnancy in multiple sclerosis. Assay: immunoSEQ multiplex PCR; the TCRdb copy retains only in-frame clones and omits some. Of approximately 120,000 clones detected, 96% appear once; the ten largest clones hold 0.44%. This receptor was obtained from a female donor with multiple sclerosis, enrolled in a pregnancy study. The sample was peripheral blood, taken after pregnancy.

The CDR3 loop reads CASSKREGSYEQYF. CDR3 nucleotide sequence: TGTGCCAGCAGTAAGCGGGAGGGTTCCTACGAGCAGTACTTC. V usage is TRBV6-5 and J usage is TRBJ2-7, with 10 positions matching TRBD2. This CDR3 has 14 residues. The V gene end was trimmed by 5 bases and the J gene end by 1 base; junction bases not matched to a gene: 2. Per germline, CDR1 MNHEY and CDR2 SVGAGI.